Included here is one T cell receptor (beta chain) sequence, with context. A read error may account for a junction end that differs from germline. The TCRbeta library incorporated unique molecular identifiers. MiXCR, applied by TCRdb to the PCR reads, yields one record per CDR3 protein. The data show around 440,000 distinct CDR3 sequences, 15% to 20% seen once. This record belongs to a study of T-cell reconstitution after alpha-beta-depleted transplantation in children. The CDR3 is made up of 11 amino acids. CDR1 MGHDK and CDR2 SYGVNS come from the germline V gene. The chain carries TRBV25-1 and TRBJ1-2, with D hard to call. The source is a boy under three years old who had a stem cell transplant for Wiskott-Aldrich syndrome, so the T cells may come from the graft donor. The material sequenced was PBMCs, mostly from graft donor cells, taken 360 days after TCRalphabeta/CD19-depleted stem cell transplant. CDR3: CASSEIGNHYF. CDR3 DNA: TGTGCCAGCAGTGAAATTGGTAACCACTACTTC.